The T cell receptor (beta chain) described here comes from a study of CD8 T cells in Susac syndrome. Study-wide results and limits: None of the CD4+ T cell repertoires in Susac syndrome showed clonal expansion.

Regarding this clonotype: Its antigen remains unidentified.

V shed 5 bases and J 0 bases; nucleotides not matched to a gene: 4. There are 15 residues in the CDR3. The germline V gene encodes CDR1 LGHNA and CDR2 YNFKEQ. Random hexamers were used to reverse transcribe an amount of roughly 0.5 to 1 ug RNA. Via MiXCR, TCRdb re-called the immunoSEQ multiplex PCR reads, giving one row per CDR3 protein. Here the sample spans about 240,000 distinct CDR3 sequences, less than 96% being singletons. The specimen was CD4+ T cells from PBMCs. The TCR originated in a human donor with Susac syndrome. The rearrangement joins TRBV4-2 to TRBJ2-7; 10 bases align to TRBD2. CDR3 loop: CASSYGLADSYEQYF. The DNA of the CDR3 is TGTGCCAGCAGCTATGGACTAGCGGACTCCTACGAGCAGTACTTC.